This entry lists 23 T cell receptor beta chains sequenced from one sample in a study of blood T cell repertoires in COVID-19. The method was immunoSEQ multiplex PCR; TCRdb's version includes in-frame clones alone and lacks a portion of them. Of about 120,000 clones in the sample, about four fifths are singletons; the top ten hold about 2.5%. Sequencing was done on a sample of peripheral blood. These receptors all come from a man aged 70-80 years with acute or convalescent COVID-19.

The genes are TRBV4-1 and TRBJ2-2; D may be TRBD2 (6 bases). V was clipped by 5 bases and J by 4 bases, with 26 bases between them. The CDR3 consists of 19 residues. Germline CDR1 reads MGHRA; CDR2 reads YSYEKL. The CDR3 loop is CASSIGPLQRKRVTGELFF. The CDR3 bases are TGCGCCAGCAGCATAGGACCTCTCCAAAGAAAGCGGGTCACCGGGGAGCTGTTTTTT.

The CDR3 DNA sequence: TGTGCCAGCAGCCGCAGCGACAGGGGATTAGTAGAGGGCTACACCTTC. This sequence encodes CASSRSDRGLVEGYTF. The rearrangement uses TRBV5-6 and TRBJ1-2, with 8 bases aligning to TRBD1. The CDR3 loop spans 16 amino acids. Germline lookup yields CDR1 SGHDT and CDR2 YYEEEE. V lost 4 bases and J lost 8; bases outside the gene matches: 16.

The CDR3 here is CASSQDGGAHNQPQHF. CDR3 nucleotide sequence: TGCGCCAGCAGCCAAGATGGGGGCGCACACAATCAGCCCCAGCATTTT. This chain links TRBV4-3 with TRBJ1-5; perhaps TRBD1 as D (6 bases). The germline gives CDR1 LGHNA, CDR2 YSLEER. The CDR3 extends over 16 amino acids. V was cut by 0 bases and J by 3 bases, with 12 bases left in between.

V and J are TRBV10-3 and TRBJ2-7; D ambiguous. Trimming shortened V by 0 bases and J by 6 bases, and 12 bases separated the two germline ends. The CDR3 runs 14 residues. Germline assignment: CDR1 ENHRY and CDR2 SYGVKD. This CDR3 is CAISESSPGSEQYF. The CDR3 coding sequence is TGTGCCATCAGTGAGTCATCCCCCGGGTCCGAGCAGTACTTC.

This clone was detected only once. V and J are TRBV5-1 and TRBJ1-4; no reliable D call. Germline CDR1 and CDR2: SGHRS and YFSETQ. Trimming removed 4 bases at V and 7 bases at J, with 14 bases between. This CDR3 is built from 14 residues. In DNA, the CDR3 is TGCGCCAGCAGCCCCGGCGCGACGGGTGAAAAACTGTTTTTT. This translates into CASSPGATGEKLFF.

This clone was seen only a few times. The V gene is TRBV6-2 or TRBV6-3, the J gene TRBJ2-7, with D maybe TRBD2 (6 bases). The germline V gene encodes CDR1 MNHEY and CDR2 SVGEGT. V gave up 6 bases and J gave up 2 bases, with 11 bases separating them. The CDR3 has 13 residues. In DNA form, the CDR3 reads TGTGCCAGCAGCCGGGACTTAACCTACGAGCAGTACTTC. This translates into CASSRDLTYEQYF.

This clone was observed once. The chain has TRBV27 and TRBJ1-4; 8 bases agree with TRBD1. V gave up 5 bases and J gave up 8 bases; unmatched junction bases: 4. The germline V gene has CDR1 MNHEY and CDR2 SMNVEV (reference sequence). This CDR3 is 13 amino acids long. CDR3 sequence reads: CASSTWTGEKLFF. CDR3 nucleotide sequence: TGTGCCAGCAGTACCTGGACAGGGGAAAAACTGTTTTTT.

V usage is TRBV4-3 and J usage is TRBJ2-5; 9 bases map to TRBD2. The CDR3 is made up of 21 amino acids. CDR1 is LGHNA and CDR2 is YSLEER in the germline V gene. J was trimmed by 1 base and V by 1 base; bases with no gene match: 19. CDR3 DNA sequence: TGCGCCAGCAGCCAAGTAAGGGGGTCTGGTAGCAGCGGGGGGCCCCAAGAGACCCAGTACTTC. Its translation is CASSQVRGSGSSGGPQETQYF.

The chain uses TRBV9 and TRBJ1-1; possible D gene TRBD1, 6 bases. The CDR3 is 15 residues long. Trimming took 0 bases from V and 4 from J, leaving 13 bases between them. Germline V gene data show CDR1 as SGDLS and CDR2 as YYNGEE. The CDR3 DNA follows: TGTGCCAGCAGCGTAGCTCAGGGGCAAGGCACTGAAGCTTTCTTT. It yields the protein CASSVAQGQGTEAFF.

This chain links TRBV7-9 with TRBJ2-1; 14 nucleotides match TRBD2. V gave up 5 bases and J gave up 2 bases; unmatched junction bases: 11. CDR3 length: 19 amino acids. The germline gives CDR1 SEHNR, CDR2 FQNEAQ (reference sequence). The CDR3 loop reads CASSPENRGLAGAYNEQFF. DNA for the CDR3: TGTGCCAGCAGCCCGGAGAATCGGGGACTAGCGGGGGCCTACAATGAGCAGTTCTTC.

V is TRBV25-1 and J is TRBJ2-1, with D perhaps matching TRBD1 (5 bases). The germline gives CDR1 MGHDK, CDR2 SYGVNS. The CDR3 is 13 amino acids. Trimming stripped 6 bases from V and 2 bases from J, with 8 bases between. DNA of the CDR3: TGTGCCAGCAGAGGACACGCCTACAATGAGCAGTTCTTC. Translated: CASRGHAYNEQFF.

This clone was counted only a few times. The chain uses TRBV18 and TRBJ1-2, with 9 positions matching TRBD1. The CDR3 runs to 13 residues. Losses at the gene ends were 6 bases for V and 4 bases for J; bases not matched to a gene: 3. Germline CDR1 KGHSH, CDR2 LQKENI. CDR3 sequence (DNA): TGTGCCAGCTCGGGGACAGGGTCCTATGGCTACACCTTC. It specifies CASSGTGSYGYTF.

V gene TRBV9 combines with J gene TRBJ1-2; no definite D call. Trimming took 0 bases from V and 6 from J, leaving 12 bases between them. The CDR3 has 14 residues. CDR1 SGDLS and CDR2 YYNGEE come from the germline V gene. DNA of the CDR3: TGTGCCAGCAGCGTAGGAGGTCAGATCCATGGCTACACCTTC. It yields the protein CASSVGGQIHGYTF.

The chain recombines TRBV24-1 with TRBJ1-5; 8 bases align to TRBD1. This CDR3 spans 13 amino acids. Germline trimming cut 7 bases from V and 5 bases from J; bases unmatched to any gene: 3. CDR1 is KGHDR and CDR2 is SFDVKD in the germline V gene. The CDR3 coding sequence is TGTGCCACCAGCCGACAGGGGTATCAGCCCCAGCATTTT. It yields the protein CATSRQGYQPQHF.

This clone was observed once. The chain recombines TRBV18 with TRBJ1-1; 8 nucleotides agree with TRBD1. V trimming: 6 bases; J trimming: 7 bases; junction bases outside the gene matches: 7. CDR1 and CDR2 (germline): KGHSH, LQKENI. This CDR3 has 13 amino acids. CDR3 residues: CASSGDRGGEAFF. In DNA, the CDR3 is TGTGCCAGCTCGGGTGACAGGGGAGGTGAAGCTTTCTTT.

The gene calls are TRBV3-1 (or the pseudogene TRBV3-2) and TRBJ2-5; 12 bases match TRBD2. The J segment lost 4 bases and the V segment lost 8 bases, leaving 8 bases of the junction unmatched. Germline V lookup: CDR1 LGHDT, CDR2 YNNKEL (reference sequence). The CDR3 is 15 residues long. The CDR3 loop is CASGSSGGVRETQYF. CDR3 bases: TGTGCCAGCGGTTCTAGCGGGGGGGTTAGAGAGACCCAGTACTTC.

Here the CDR3 reads CASRRGQGAYTGELFF. DNA for the CDR3: TGTGCCAGCAGACGCGGACAGGGGGCATACACCGGGGAGCTGTTTTTT. V gene TRBV11-1 combines with J gene TRBJ2-2, with 11 bases aligning to TRBD1. V lost 6 bases to trimming and J lost 3 bases; unmatched junction nucleotides: 6. Germline V gives CDR1 SGHAT, CDR2 FQDESV (reference sequence). This CDR3 comprises 16 residues.

The V and J genes are TRBV19 and TRBJ2-7, with 11 bases lining up with TRBD2. The CDR3 extends over 16 amino acids. Losses at the gene ends were 4 bases for V and 0 bases for J; bases not matched to a gene: 5. Germline-derived CDR1 and CDR2 are LNHDA and SQIVND (reference sequence). The CDR3 sequence is CASSKLAGGSSYEQYF. CDR3 nucleotide sequence: TGTGCCAGTAGTAAATTAGCGGGGGGGAGCTCCTACGAGCAGTACTTC.

The V and J genes are TRBV5-1 and TRBJ2-7, with 8 bases identical to TRBD1. The CDR3 is 15 residues long. After removal of 0 bases from V and 6 bases from J, the junction contained 8 bases not matched to a gene. Looked up from germline, CDR1 is SGHRS and CDR2 is YFSETQ. CDR3 coding DNA: TGCGCCAGCAGCTTGGAGGGCAGGGGGCTGACCGAGCAGTACTTC. This translates into CASSLEGRGLTEQYF.

V and J are TRBV24-1 and TRBJ1-5; TRBD1 agrees at 11 bases. The CDR3 is 13 amino acids. With 9 bases clipped from V and 4 bases from J, the junction kept 1 base outside the gene matches. Looked up from germline, CDR1 is KGHDR and CDR2 is SFDVKD. The CDR3 DNA reads as TGTGCCACCGGACAGGGGGCAAATCAGCCCCAGCATTTT. Translated, it gives CATGQGANQPQHF.

V is TRBV18 and J is TRBJ1-1; D is unresolved. Germline V gene lookup returns CDR1 KGHSH and CDR2 LQKENI. The V end lost 2 bases, the J end lost 3 bases, and 13 bases lay between the germline ends. The CDR3 covers 15 residues. The CDR3 DNA reads as TGTGCCAGCTCACCAGCGGAGATTACATACACTGAAGCTTTCTTT. Its translation is CASSPAEITYTEAFF.

The chain carries TRBV4-2 and TRBJ1-2; D may be TRBD1 (6 bases). Per germline, CDR1 LGHNA and CDR2 YNFKEQ. CDR3 length equals 15 residues. V lost 3 bases and J 0 bases, leaving 11 bases between the germline ends. The CDR3 here is CASSHTGTPNYGYTF. The CDR3 DNA follows: TGTGCCAGCAGCCATACAGGGACACCTAACTATGGCTACACCTTC.

The chain combines TRBV7-8 with TRBJ2-5, with 8 bases aligning to TRBD2. V trimming: 2 bases; J trimming: 4 bases; junction bases outside the gene matches: 6. CDR3 length: 15 amino acids. Germline V gene data show CDR1 as SGHVS and CDR2 as FQNEAQ. The CDR3 loop reads CASSLNPGGRETQYF. The CDR3 DNA reads as TGTGCCAGCAGCTTAAACCCGGGGGGGCGAGAGACCCAGTACTTC.